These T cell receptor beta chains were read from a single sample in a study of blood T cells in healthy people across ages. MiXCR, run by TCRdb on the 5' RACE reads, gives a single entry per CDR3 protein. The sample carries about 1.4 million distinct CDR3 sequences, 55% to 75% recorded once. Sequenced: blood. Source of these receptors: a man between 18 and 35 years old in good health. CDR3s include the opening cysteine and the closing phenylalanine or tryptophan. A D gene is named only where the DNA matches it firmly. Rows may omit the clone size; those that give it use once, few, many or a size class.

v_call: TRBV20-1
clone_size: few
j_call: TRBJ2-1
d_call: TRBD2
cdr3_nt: TGCAGTGCTAGAGGCGCGGGAGTCGGGAATGAGCAGTTCTTC
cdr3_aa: CSARGAGVGNEQFF

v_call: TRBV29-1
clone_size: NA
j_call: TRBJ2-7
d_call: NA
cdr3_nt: TGCAGCGGAAATGGCGTTAGCACCTACAATGAGCAGTACTTC
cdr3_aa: CSGNGVSTYNEQYF

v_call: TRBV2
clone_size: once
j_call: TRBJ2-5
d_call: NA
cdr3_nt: TGTGCCAGCAGTGCCCGGCAGAACTCAGAGACCCAGTACTTC
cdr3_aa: CASSARQNSETQYF

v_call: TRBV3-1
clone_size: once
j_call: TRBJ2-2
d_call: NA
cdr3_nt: TGTGCCAGCAGCCAGCACAGGGAGGGCGGGGAGCTGTTTTTT
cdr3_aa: CASSQHREGGELFF

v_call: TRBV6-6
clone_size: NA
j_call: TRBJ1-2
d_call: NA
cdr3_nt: TGTGCCAGCAGTTACGGGGAGGGGAACTGTGGCTACACCTTC
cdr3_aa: CASSYGEGNCGYTF

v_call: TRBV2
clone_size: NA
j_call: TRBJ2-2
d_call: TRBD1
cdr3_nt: TGTGCCAAACTACAGGGGGCCGGGGAGCTGTTTTTT
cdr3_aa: CAKLQGAGELFF

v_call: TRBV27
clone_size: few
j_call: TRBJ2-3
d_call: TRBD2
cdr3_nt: TGTGCCAGCAGTCCCACCGGGACTAGCGGCACAGATACGCAGTATTTT
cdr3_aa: CASSPTGTSGTDTQYF

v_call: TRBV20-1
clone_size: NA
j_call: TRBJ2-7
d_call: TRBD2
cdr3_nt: TGCAGTGCTATAGCGGGGGGAGTTTCCTACGAGCAGTACTTC
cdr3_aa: CSAIAGGVSYEQYF

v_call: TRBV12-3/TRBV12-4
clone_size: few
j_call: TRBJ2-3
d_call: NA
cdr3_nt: TGTGCCAGCAGGGGCGGGGACTTCCAGGTCACAGATACGCAGTATTTT
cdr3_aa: CASRGGDFQVTDTQYF

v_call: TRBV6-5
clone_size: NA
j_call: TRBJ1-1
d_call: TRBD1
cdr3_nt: TGTGCCAGCAGTCCGCACAGGGGGCAGGGCACTGAAGCTTTCTTT
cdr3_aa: CASSPHRGQGTEAFF

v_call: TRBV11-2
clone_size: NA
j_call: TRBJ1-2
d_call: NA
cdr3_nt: TGTGCCAGCAGCTCTGAGGGGACGGTTAACTATGGCTACACCTTC
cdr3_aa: CASSSEGTVNYGYTF

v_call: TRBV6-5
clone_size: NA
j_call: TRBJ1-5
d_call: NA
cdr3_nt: TGTGCCAGCAACCCCTACTCGAACAATCAGCCCCAGCATTTT
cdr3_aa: CASNPYSNNQPQHF

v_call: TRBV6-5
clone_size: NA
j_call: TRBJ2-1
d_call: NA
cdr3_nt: TGTGCCAGCAGTTACCTCCACAGTTACAATGAGCAGTTCTTC
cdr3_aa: CASSYLHSYNEQFF

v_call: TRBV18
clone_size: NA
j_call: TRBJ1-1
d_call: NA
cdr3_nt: TGTGCCAGCTCACCGTATCAGGACACTGAAGCTTTCTTT
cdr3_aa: CASSPYQDTEAFF

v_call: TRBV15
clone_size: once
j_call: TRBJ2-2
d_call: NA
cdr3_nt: TGTGCCACCAGCAGAGAGAACGGGTGGACCGGGGAGCTGTTTTTT
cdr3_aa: CATSRENGWTGELFF

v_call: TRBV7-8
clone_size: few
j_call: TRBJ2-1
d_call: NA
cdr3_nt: TGTGCCAGCAGCTTCACACGGACAGTAGCCTACAATGAGCAGTTCTTC
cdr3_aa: CASSFTRTVAYNEQFF

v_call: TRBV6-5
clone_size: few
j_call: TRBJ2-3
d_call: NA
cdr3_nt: TGTGCCAGCAGGCAAACAGCAGACGGTACGCAGTATTTT
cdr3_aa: CASRQTADGTQYF

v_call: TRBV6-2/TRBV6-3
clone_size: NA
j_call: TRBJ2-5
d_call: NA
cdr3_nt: TGTGCCCCAACGCCGCTGAGACAAGAGACCCAGTACTTC
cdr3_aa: CAPTPLRQETQYF

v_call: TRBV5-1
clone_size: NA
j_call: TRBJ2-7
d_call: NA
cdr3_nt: TGCGCCAGCAGCCCCGTTTTTGGCCCCTACGAGCAGTACTTC
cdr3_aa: CASSPVFGPYEQYF

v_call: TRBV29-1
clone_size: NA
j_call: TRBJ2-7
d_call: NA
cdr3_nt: TGCAGCGTTGAGGACAGGCGGGGGACAGGTTTTAGGTACGAGCAGTACTTC
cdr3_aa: CSVEDRRGTGFRYEQYF

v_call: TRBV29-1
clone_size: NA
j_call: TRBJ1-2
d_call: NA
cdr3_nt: TGCAGCGTTGAAGAAACAGGGTACTATAGCTACACCTTC
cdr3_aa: CSVEETGYYSYTF

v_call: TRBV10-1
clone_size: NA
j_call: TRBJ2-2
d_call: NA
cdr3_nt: TGCGCCAGCAGTGAGTCCGACCTAGCCGGCGGGGAGCTGTTTTTT
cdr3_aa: CASSESDLAGGELFF

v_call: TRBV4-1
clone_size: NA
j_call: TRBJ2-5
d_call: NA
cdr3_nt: TGCGCCAGCAGCCAAGAGCCGGACTCCTACAATGAGCAGTACTTC
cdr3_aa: CASSQEPDSYNEQYF

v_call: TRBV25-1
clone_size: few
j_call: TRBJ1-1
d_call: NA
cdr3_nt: TGTGCCAGCAGTGTTCAGGGCGAAGCTTTCTTT
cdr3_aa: CASSVQGEAFF

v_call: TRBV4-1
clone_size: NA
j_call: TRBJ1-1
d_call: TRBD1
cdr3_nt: TGCGCCAGCAGCCAAGAATTGTTCAGGGGGTACACTGAAGCTTTCTTT
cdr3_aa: CASSQELFRGYTEAFF

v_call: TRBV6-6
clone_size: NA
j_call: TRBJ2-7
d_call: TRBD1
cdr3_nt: TGTGCCAGCGAAACAGGGGGCTCCTACGAGCAGTACTTC
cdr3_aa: CASETGGSYEQYF

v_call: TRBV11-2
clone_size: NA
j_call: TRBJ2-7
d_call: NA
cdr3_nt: TGTGCCAGCAGCTCAGATAGGTTGGGTTACGAGCAGTACTTC
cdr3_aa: CASSSDRLGYEQYF

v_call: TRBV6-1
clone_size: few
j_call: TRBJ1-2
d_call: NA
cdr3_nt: TGTGCCAGCATCATTCTCCAGGGCCCTTGGGGCTACACCTTC
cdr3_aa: CASIILQGPWGYTF

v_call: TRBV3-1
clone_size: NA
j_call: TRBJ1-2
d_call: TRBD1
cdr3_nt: TGTGCCAGCAGCCAAGGACAGGGGCGGCACTATGGCTACACCTTC
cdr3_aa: CASSQGQGRHYGYTF

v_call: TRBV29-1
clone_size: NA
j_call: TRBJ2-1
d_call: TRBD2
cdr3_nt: TGCAGCGTTGAGGGCACTAGCGGGGGAATGCCCCAAGGGAATGAGCAGTTCTTC
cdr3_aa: CSVEGTSGGMPQGNEQFF

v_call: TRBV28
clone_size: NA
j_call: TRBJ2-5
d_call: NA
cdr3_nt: TGTGCCAGCAGTTTACCAGCCCTAGGGAATGAGCAGTACTTC
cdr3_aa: CASSLPALGNEQYF

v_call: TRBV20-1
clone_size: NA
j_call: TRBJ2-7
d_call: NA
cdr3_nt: TGCAGTGCTAGAGATCGAGGCAGGGCTTACGAGCAGTACTTC
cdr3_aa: CSARDRGRAYEQYF

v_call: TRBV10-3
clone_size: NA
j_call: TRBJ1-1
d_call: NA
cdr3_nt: TGTGCCATCAGTGAGAGTCAGGGGTTTGAAGCTTTCTTT
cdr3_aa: CAISESQGFEAFF

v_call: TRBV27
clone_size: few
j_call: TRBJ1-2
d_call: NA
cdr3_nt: TGTGCCAGCAGTTTGACCATCGGAGGGGGCTACACCTTC
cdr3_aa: CASSLTIGGGYTF

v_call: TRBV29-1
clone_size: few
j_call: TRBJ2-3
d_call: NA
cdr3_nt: TGCAGCGTTGAAACGGCGTTGATGCGGTCCCGAGCAGATACGCAGTATTTT
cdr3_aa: CSVETALMRSRADTQYF

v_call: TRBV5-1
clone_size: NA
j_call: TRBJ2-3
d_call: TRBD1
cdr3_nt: TGCGCCAGCAGCGTACAGGGGCAGACTAGCACAGATACGCAGTATTTT
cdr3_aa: CASSVQGQTSTDTQYF

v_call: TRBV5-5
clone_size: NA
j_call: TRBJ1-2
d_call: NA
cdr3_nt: TGTGCCAGCAGCTTGGAGACAGTGAATGGCTACACCTTC
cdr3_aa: CASSLETVNGYTF

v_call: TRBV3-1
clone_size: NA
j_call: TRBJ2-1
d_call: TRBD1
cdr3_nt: TGTGCCAGCAGCCAAAAGGGGACAGACCAGTCAAGACCCTACAATGAGCAGTTCTTC
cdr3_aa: CASSQKGTDQSRPYNEQFF

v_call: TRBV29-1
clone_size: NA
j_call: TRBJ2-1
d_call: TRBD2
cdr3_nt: TGCAGCGCCGGGGGGGCGGAACCCCTCAATGAGCAGTTCTTC
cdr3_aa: CSAGGAEPLNEQFF